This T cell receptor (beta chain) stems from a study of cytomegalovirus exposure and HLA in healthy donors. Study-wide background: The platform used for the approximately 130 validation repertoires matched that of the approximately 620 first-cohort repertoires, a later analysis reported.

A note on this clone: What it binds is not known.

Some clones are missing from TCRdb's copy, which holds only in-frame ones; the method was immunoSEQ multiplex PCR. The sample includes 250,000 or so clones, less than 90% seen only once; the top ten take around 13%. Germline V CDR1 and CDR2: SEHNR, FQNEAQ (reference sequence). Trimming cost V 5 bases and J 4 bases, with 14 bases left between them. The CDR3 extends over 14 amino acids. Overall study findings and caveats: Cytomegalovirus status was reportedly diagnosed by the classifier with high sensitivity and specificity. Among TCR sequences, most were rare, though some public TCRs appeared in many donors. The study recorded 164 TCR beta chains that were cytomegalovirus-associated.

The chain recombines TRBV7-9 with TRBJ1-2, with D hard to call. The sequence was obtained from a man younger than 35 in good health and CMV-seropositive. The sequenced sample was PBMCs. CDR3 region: CASSIAGHSYGYTF. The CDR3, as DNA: TGTGCCAGCAGCATCGCCGGGCACTCCTATGGCTACACCTTC. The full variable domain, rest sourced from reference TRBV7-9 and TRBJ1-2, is DTGVSQNPRHKITKRGQNVTFRCDPISEHNRLYWYRQTLGQGPEFLTYFQNEAQLEKSRLLSDRFSAERPKGSFSTLEIQRTEQGDSAMYLCASSIAGHSYGYTFGSGTRLTVV.